Listed below are T cell receptor beta chains from one sample, sequenced in a study of neurological immune-mediated disorders. TCRdb used MiXCR to reprocess the 5' RACE reads, holding one entry per CDR3 protein. The sample holds some 60,000 distinct CDR3 sequences; roughly 3.2% are singletons and the top ten take approximately 3.3%. The material sequenced was PBMCs. These receptors were obtained from a woman in her 30s with multiple sclerosis. The CDR3 runs from the conserved cysteine through the conserved F or W. The D gene is left open where the match is weak. Clone size appears in some rows only: once, few, many, or a class for an expanded clone.

many	TRBJ2-3	.	TRBV20-1	TGCAGTGCGGGGAAAGATACGCAGTATTTT	CSAGKDTQYF
.	TRBJ1-1	TRBD1	TRBV29-1	TGCAGCGCCCAGGACAGGGAAGGGACTGAAGCTTTCTTT	CSAQDREGTEAFF
many	TRBJ1-1	.	TRBV6-2/TRBV6-3	TGTGCCAGCAGTTACTCTTTCACTGAAGCTTTCTTT	CASSYSFTEAFF
few	TRBJ1-5	.	TRBV5-6	TGTGCCAGCAGCCAGGGAAAGACCCTTCCACCCCAGCATTTT	CASSQGKTLPPQHF
.	TRBJ2-5	.	TRBV20-1	TGCAGTGCTAGTAGGCCGGAGGTGGAGACCCAGTACTTC	CSASRPEVETQYF
many	TRBJ2-7	.	TRBV4-1	TGCGCCAGCAGCCAAGCCTACGAGCAGTACTTC	CASSQAYEQYF
many	TRBJ2-2	TRBD2	TRBV4-2	TGTGCCAGCAGCCAATCCGGGACTAGCCGCACCTCAGGGGAGCTGTTTTTT	CASSQSGTSRTSGELFF
.	TRBJ2-2	.	TRBV5-1	TGCGCCAGCAGCGGACAGTGGGCCCTCTCTTTTAACACCGGGGAGCTGTTTTTT	CASSGQWALSFNTGELFF
many	TRBJ2-3	.	TRBV29-1	TGCAGCGTTAGCAGAATCACAGATACGCAGTATTTT	CSVSRITDTQYF
many	TRBJ2-5	.	TRBV5-1	TGCGCCAGCAGCACAACGCCGAAAGAGACCCAGTACTTC	CASSTTPKETQYF
few	TRBJ2-7	TRBD1	TRBV6-2/TRBV6-3	TGTGCCATCGCTACAGGGGGACAAGAGCAGTACTTC	CAIATGGQEQYF
many	TRBJ2-6	TRBD2	TRBV10-3	TGTGCCATCAGTGCCGGGACTAGCACTTCTGGGGCCAACGTCCTGACTTTC	CAISAGTSTSGANVLTF
many	TRBJ2-1	.	TRBV5-1	TGCGCCAGCAGCTCGGACGGCAGGGCCAGTTACAATGAGCAGTTCTTC	CASSSDGRASYNEQFF
many	TRBJ2-5	.	TRBV7-9	TGTGCCAGCAGCTCGAGAGAGACCCAGTACTTC	CASSSRETQYF
many	TRBJ2-2	TRBD2	TRBV5-1	TGCGCCAGCAGCCCCGGGACTAGCGGGAGTGTGATCACCGGGGAGCTGTTTTTT	CASSPGTSGSVITGELFF
many	TRBJ1-5	.	TRBV5-1	TGCGCCAGCCGGGCAGGGCCAAATCAGCCCCAGCATTTT	CASRAGPNQPQHF
many	TRBJ2-3	TRBD1	TRBV15	TGTGCCACCAGCAGAAAACAGGGGGCGTCAGATACGCAGTATTTT	CATSRKQGASDTQYF
.	TRBJ2-3	.	TRBV4-1	TGCGCCAGCAGCCAAGCTAGCAGCAGCACAGATACGCAGTATTTT	CASSQASSSTDTQYF
many	TRBJ1-5	.	TRBV20-1	TGCAGTGCTAAAAGTGACTCTAGCAATCAGCCCCAGCATTTT	CSAKSDSSNQPQHF
many	TRBJ1-1	.	TRBV28	TGTGCCAGCAGTTTGTCGGGGGTTGGGGTGGGCACTGAAGCTTTCTTT	CASSLSGVGVGTEAFF
many	TRBJ2-1	TRBD2	TRBV2	TGTGCCAGCAGTGAAAGGGGACTAGGCCTAGGGGAGCAGTTCTTC	CASSERGLGLGEQFF
many	TRBJ2-3	TRBD2	TRBV10-3	TGTGCCATCCGCGATCTTATAGCGGGAGACCCAGATACGCAGTATTTT	CAIRDLIAGDPDTQYF
many	TRBJ2-2	.	TRBV15	TGTGCCACCAGCAGAGATCTGGACACCGGGGAGCTGTTTTTT	CATSRDLDTGELFF
.	TRBJ2-5	.	TRBV11-2	TGTGCCAGCAGCTTAGGGCAGCACCAAGAGACCCAGTACTTC	CASSLGQHQETQYF
many	TRBJ1-1	.	TRBV12-3/TRBV12-4	TGTGCCAGCAGTTGGCAGAACACTGAAGCTTTCTTT	CASSWQNTEAFF
many	TRBJ1-1	.	TRBV10-1	TGCGCCAGCAAGGCCGGCAGGTTGAACACTGAAGCTTTCTTT	CASKAGRLNTEAFF
many	TRBJ2-3	.	TRBV5-1	TGCGCCAGCAGCTGGGGGGACCCAACAGATACGCAGTATTTT	CASSWGDPTDTQYF
many	TRBJ2-7	TRBD1	TRBV5-1	TGCGCCAGCAGCTTACAACAGGGGGTCGGCGAGCAGTACTTC	CASSLQQGVGEQYF
many	TRBJ1-2	.	TRBV6-5	TGTGCCAGCAGTTACTCCTTCGGCCAGGGCTATGGCTACACCTTC	CASSYSFGQGYGYTF
.	TRBJ1-5	.	TRBV6-1	TGTGCCAGCGGGACAAATAATCAGCCCCAGAATTTT	CASGTNNQPQNF
many	TRBJ2-3	.	TRBV10-3	TGTGCCATCAGTCCGGGACCCAGCACAGATACGCAGTATTTT	CAISPGPSTDTQYF
few	TRBJ2-1	.	TRBV20-1	TGCAGTGCTCTATTAGCCCCGTTCAATGAGCAGTTCTTC	CSALLAPFNEQFF
many	TRBJ2-7	.	TRBV15	TGTGCCACCGCCCACGCGGGCTACGAGCAGTACTTC	CATAHAGYEQYF
many	TRBJ1-2	TRBD1	TRBV20-1	TGCAGTGCTCGACCCGCCGGGACAGGGGTATATGGCTACACCTTC	CSARPAGTGVYGYTF
many	TRBJ2-5	.	TRBV12-3/TRBV12-4	TGTGCCAGCAGTTTAGCGCTGCGCGCGGAGACCCAGTACTTC	CASSLALRAETQYF
many	TRBJ2-1	.	TRBV28	TGTGCCAGCCTGAGATACAATGAGCAGTTCTTC	CASLRYNEQFF
many	TRBJ1-5	TRBD1	TRBV2	TGTGCCAGCAGCTACGGGACAGTCAATCAGCCCCAGCATTTT	CASSYGTVNQPQHF
many	TRBJ1-5	.	TRBV6-1	TGTGCCAGCAGTGCCCCTCCGGATCAGCCCCAGCATTTT	CASSAPPDQPQHF
many	TRBJ2-1	.	TRBV12-3/TRBV12-4	TGTGCCAGCAGTTTGCGTAACAGTCCAGACAATGAGCAGTTCTTC	CASSLRNSPDNEQFF
many	TRBJ2-2	.	TRBV11-2	TGTGCCAGCAGCTTAAGGGCGGGCGTGAACACCGGGGAGCTGTTTTTT	CASSLRAGVNTGELFF
few	TRBJ1-2	.	TRBV7-9	TGTGCCAGCAGCTCGACGGCGGAGAGCTATGGCTACACCTTC	CASSSTAESYGYTF
many	TRBJ2-3	TRBD2	TRBV4-3	TGCGCCAGCAGCCAAGACCCGACTAGCGGGACTAGCACAGATACGCAGTATTTT	CASSQDPTSGTSTDTQYF
many	TRBJ1-6	TRBD1	TRBV20-1	TGCAGTGCTAGAGGTGCCTGGGGACAGGGAAATTCACCCCTCCACTTT	CSARGAWGQGNSPLHF
many	TRBJ2-4	.	TRBV20-1	TGCAGTGCTAGGAACCGGGACTCTGAGATCTTC	CSARNRDSEIF
many	TRBJ2-7	.	TRBV7-6	TGTGCCAGCAGCTTAGTCCGGGTCGGGGGCGAGCAGTACTTC	CASSLVRVGGEQYF